One sample yielded the 22 T cell receptor delta chains listed below, sequenced in a study of γδ T cells in repeated Plasmodium falciparum infection. TCRdb re-processed the multiplex PCR reads via CATT. The sample contains 90,000 or so delta-chain clones, 0.98% of which appear only once. Vgamma9/Vdelta2+ and Vdelta2-negative gammadelta T cells were flow-sorted from PBMC for bulk sequencing. The specimen sequenced was gamma-delta T cells from blood. The receptor set was obtained from a pool of human donors (malaria-infected and uninfected, not separated).

As concerns this clone: TCRdb's protein, taken from a much larger clone, differs from this DNA's translation at residue 10, likely owing to a read error; the protein displayed comes from the DNA. V is TRDV1 and J is TRDJ1, with 12 bases that match TRDD3. No J segment appears in TCRdb, so it was assigned here by matching the sequence to germline. Germline CDR1 reads TSWWSYY; CDR2 reads QGS. The CDR3 is 24 amino acids. The trim removed 1 base at V and 0 bases at J, leaving 24 bases unmatched. The CDR3 protein is CALGERAVRSLGLLGDTYTDKLIF. The CDR3, as DNA: TGTGCTCTTGGGGAACGGGCGGTAAGGAGCCTAGGCCTACTGGGGGATACTTACACCGATAAACTCATCTTT.

As for this clone: This DNA's translation differs at residue 18 from TCRdb's protein, which comes from a much larger clone; a read error is likely, and the protein shown is translated from the DNA. J is TRDJ1 and V is TRDV1; 8 nucleotides line up with TRDD2. Germline V lookup: CDR1 TSWWSYY, CDR2 QGS. The CDR3 sequence is 21 residues long. The CDR3 DNA follows: TGTGCTCTTGGGGACGCAACCTTCCTAAAAGGTACTGGGCTTTACACCGATGAACTCATCTTT. This translates into CALGDATFLKGTGLYTDELIF.

Comment on this clone: TCRdb lists the protein of a much larger clone for this DNA, which differs at residue 4, so this is likely a read error; the protein given here is translated from the DNA itself. The rearrangement uses TRDV2 and TRDJ1, with 7 bases lining up with TRDD3. The J gene comes from matching the DNA to germline here; TCRdb lacks it. Germline assignment: CDR1 GEAIGNYY and CDR2 EKD. V was clipped by 6 bases and J by 0 bases; unmatched bases: 18. CDR3 size: 18 residues. DNA of the CDR3: TGTGCCTGTAAGCCCCTCTCTACTGGGGTCGGGTACACCGATAAACTCATCTTT. The encoded protein is CACKPLSTGVGYTDKLIF.

This clone was detected only a few times. This DNA's translation differs at residue 16 from TCRdb's protein, which comes from a much larger clone; a read error is likely, and the protein shown is translated from the DNA. The chain uses TRDV2 and TRDJ3; 10 bases fit TRDD3. TCRdb lists no J gene, so it was determined here by aligning the DNA to germline. In germline, CDR1 is GEAIGNYY, CDR2 EKD. There are 19 residues in the CDR3. CDR3 residues: CACDTGGYESSWDTRRMFF. In DNA, the CDR3 is TGTGCCTGTGACACCGGGGGATACGAAAGCTCCTGGGACACCCGACGGATGTTTTTC.

As regards this clone: The protein TCRdb lists belongs to a much larger clone and differs from this DNA's translation at residue 14, which points to a read error; the protein shown is made from the DNA. This chain uses TRDV1 with TRDJ1, with 10 bases identical to TRDD3. The J gene is absent in TCRdb and was assigned here via DNA matching to germline. The germline CDR1 and CDR2 sequences are TSWWSYY and QGS. CDR3 length equals 25 residues. Germline trimming cut 2 bases from V and 3 bases from J; bases unmatched to any gene: 33. The CDR3 sequence: CALGEVPKRSPRIRGDTRPSDKLIF. CDR3 coding DNA: TGTGCTCTTGGGGAAGTGCCTAAACGGAGTCCCCGGATCAGGGGGGATACGCGTCCATCCGATAAACTCATCTTT.

This clone appeared a few times. A far more abundant clone sits one base away, making this likely a read error. This same CDR3 is encoded by further DNA sequences in the sample. In DNA form, the CDR3 reads TGTGCTCTTGGGGACCCATACTGGGGCTATACCGATAAACTCATCTTT. Translation gives CALGDPYWGYTDKLIF. The chain has TRDV1 and TRDJ1, with TRDD3 matching 7 bases. The length of the CDR3 is 16 residues. Per the germline V gene, CDR1 is TSWWSYY and CDR2 is QGS. The V gene end was trimmed by 3 bases and the J gene end by 2 bases; junction bases not matched to a gene: 9.

This clone was observed a few times. Since a far larger clone is one base different, this is likely a read error. Other DNA sequences within the sample encode an identical CDR3. The chain recombines TRDV2 with TRDJ1; 11 bases match TRDD3. TCRdb carries no J gene annotation; the J gene was assigned here by matching the DNA with germline. This CDR3 is built from 17 residues. Germline V gene lookup returns CDR1 GEAIGNYY and CDR2 EKD. CDR3 amino acids: CACDTLGDTRNTDKLIF. CDR3 DNA: TGCGCCTGTGACACTCTGGGGGATACAAGGAACACCGATAAACTCATCTTT.

This clone was found many times. TCRdb's protein for this DNA is that of a much larger clone and differs from the translation at residue 16, likely a read error; the protein shown is the DNA translation. The chain employs TRDV2 and TRDJ1; 11 positions match TRDD3. The CDR3 spans 17 residues. From germline, CDR1 is GEAIGNYY and CDR2 EKD. The CDR3 loop is CACDPVGLGDTSDKLTF. CDR3 bases: TGTGCCTGTGACCCCGTCGGTCTGGGGGATACATCCGATAAACTCACCTTT.

This clone was counted only a few times. Given a much more abundant clone one base away, this may be a read error. It is unclear where the CDR3 begins or ends on the DNA, so no DNA is shown, and the CDR3 is as TCRdb lists it. The chain recombines TRDV1 with TRDJ1; the D call of TRDD3 is as the table states it, not checked on the DNA. Germline V gives CDR1 TSWWSYY, CDR2 QGS. Inclusive of both ends, the CDR3 amounts to 18 amino acids. The CDR3 is CALGELLGVGGYLDKLIF.

In this sample, this clone turned up a few times. TCRdb's protein for this DNA is that of a much larger clone and differs from the translation at residue 8, likely a read error; the protein shown is the DNA translation. The rearrangement links TRDV3 to TRDJ1; D may be TRDD3 (5 bases). The CDR3 extends over 17 amino acids. Looked up from germline, CDR1 is TVYSNPD and CDR2 is GDNSRS (reference sequence). V dropped 3 bases and J dropped 0 bases, with 23 bases sitting between them. The CDR3 loop is CAFPPPTEGSDTDKLIF. Written as DNA, the CDR3 is TGTGCCTTCCCTCCCCCGACTGAGGGATCAGACACCGATAAACTCATCTTT.

On this clone itself: TCRdb's entry gives the protein of a much larger clone, which mismatches this DNA's translation at residue 13, likely from a read error; the protein reported here is translated from the DNA. The CDR3 region has the DNA TGTGCCTGTGACACCGTCGGTACTGGGGGCCTACAGGGGGATAAACTCATCTTT. It encodes CACDTVGTGGLQGDKLIF. The rearrangement uses TRDV2 and TRDJ1; 8 nucleotides agree with TRDD3. TCRdb leaves out the J gene; it was filled in here by matching the DNA to germline. CDR3 length: 18 amino acids. Germline V CDR1 and CDR2: GEAIGNYY, EKD. Germline trimming cut 0 bases from V and 5 bases from J; bases unmatched to any gene: 16.

As for this clone: TCRdb's entry gives the protein of a much larger clone, which mismatches this DNA's translation at residue 13, likely from a read error; the protein reported here is translated from the DNA. The chain carries TRDV2 and TRDJ1, with 12 bases lining up with TRDD3. No J gene was available from TCRdb, and it was assigned here by a germline match of the DNA. Germline CDR1 GEAIGNYY, CDR2 EKD. The V segment lost 0 bases and the J segment 3 bases; nucleotides outside the gene matches: 16. The CDR3 runs 20 residues. The CDR3 sequence: CACDTVGPGGYEKLSDKLIF. Here the CDR3 DNA reads TGTGCCTGTGACACCGTAGGTCCTGGGGGATACGAAAAGCTTTCCGATAAACTCATCTTT.

This clone was seen a few times. A far more abundant clone sits one base away, making this likely a read error. Other DNA sequences within the sample encode an identical CDR3. CDR3 nucleotide sequence: TGTGCTCTTGGGTACGCCCTGCGACTGGGGAAAAGGGAAACCGATAAACTCATCTTT. Its translation: CALGYALRLGKRETDKLIF. This rearrangement joins TRDV1 to TRDJ1; TRDD3 aligns across 7 bases. V lost 5 bases and J lost 2; bases outside the gene matches: 20. Germline V gene sequence: CDR1 TSWWSYY, CDR2 QGS. This CDR3 is built from 19 residues.

In this sample, this clone turned up a few times. A read error likely explains why the TCRdb protein, taken from a much larger clone, differs from this DNA's translation at residue 15; the protein shown is translated from the DNA. The chain joins TRDV1 to TRDJ1; unclear D gene. The J gene, not given by TCRdb, was assigned here from a germline match of the nucleotide sequence. The CDR3 spans 19 residues. CDR1 and CDR2 from the germline V gene are TSWWSYY and QGS. The CDR3 sequence is CALGELPVYGFRNTNKLIF. DNA for the CDR3: TGTGCTCTTGGGGAACTGCCGGTCTACGGTTTCCGGAACACCAATAAACTCATCTTT.

Comment on this clone: With a far larger clone one base away, a read error is the likely cause. Other DNA sequences within the sample encode an identical CDR3. The chain's CDR3 is CALGEAKGLLGTQTILGAVNTDKLIF. The DNA of the CDR3 is TGTGCTCTTGGGGAAGCTAAAGGTCTCCTGGGCACACAGACGATACTGGGGGCTGTTAACACCGATAAACTCATCTTT. The rearrangement uses TRDV1 and TRDJ1; 8 bases agree with TRDD3. The J gene is not listed in TCRdb, so it was assigned here from a DNA match to germline. The CDR3 is made up of 26 amino acids. CDR1 is TSWWSYY and CDR2 is QGS in the germline V gene. V trimming: 2 bases; J trimming: 0 bases; junction bases outside the gene matches: 35.

The sample holds many counts of this clone. A read error is the likely source, as a far larger clone sits one nucleotide away. The sample carries other DNA sequences with the same CDR3. Here the CDR3 reads CALGEPWDTRDKLIF. The CDR3 DNA follows: TGTGCTCTCGGGGAACCGTGGGATACGCGCGATAAACTCATCTTT. The chain carries TRDV1 and TRDJ1; 8 nucleotides agree with TRDD3. Germline V gene data show CDR1 as TSWWSYY and CDR2 as QGS. The CDR3 contains 15 residues.

As regards this clone: The protein given by TCRdb reflects a much larger clone and differs at residue 10 from this DNA's translation, likely from a read error; the protein shown is the DNA's translation. The chain links TRDV2 to TRDJ1; 13 positions agree with TRDD3. Trimming took 2 bases from V and 11 from J; bases not matched to a gene: 10. There are 15 residues in the CDR3. CDR1 is GEAIGNYY and CDR2 is EKD in the germline V gene. In DNA, the CDR3 is TGTGCCTGTGACAAACTGGGGGATACGCATCGTCTTCTCATCTTT. Protein sequence: CACDKLGDTHRLLIF.

As to this clone: The TCRdb record carries a much larger clone's protein, which differs from this DNA's translation at residue 6; a read error is the likely cause, and the protein listed here is the DNA translation. CDR3 DNA: TGTGCCTGTGACCCTTTACTGGGGGATACGCCTTTGTACACCGATAAACTCATCTTT. The encoded protein is CACDPLLGDTPLYTDKLIF. The V call is TRDV2, the J call TRDJ1; TRDD3 matches at 13 bases. CDR3 size: 19 residues. V shed 3 bases and J 0 bases; nucleotides not matched to a gene: 12. The germline V gene has CDR1 GEAIGNYY and CDR2 EKD.

This clone was counted between two and nine times. TCRdb's protein, taken from a much larger clone, differs from this DNA's translation at residue 6, likely owing to a read error; the protein displayed comes from the DNA. In nucleotides, the CDR3 is TGTGCTCTTGGGGGCCCCGGATCGATAGCACAACTCTTCTTT. Its translation is CALGGPGSIAQLFF. The gene calls are TRDV1 and TRDJ2; D remains ambiguous. Here the J gene was assigned by germline matching of the DNA, as TCRdb has none. Germline values: CDR1 TSWWSYY, CDR2 QGS. The V end lost 4 bases, the J end lost 7 bases, and 13 bases lay between the germline ends. The CDR3 runs to 14 residues.

This clone occurred many times. TCRdb attributes to this sequence the protein of a much larger clone, which differs from the DNA translation at residue 8; a read error is likely, and the protein displayed is translated from the DNA. V gene TRDV1 combines with J gene TRDJ1, with TRDD3 matching over 9 bases. V trimming: 1 base; J trimming: 0 bases; junction bases outside the gene matches: 15. The germline CDR1 and CDR2 sequences are TSWWSYY and QGS. The CDR3 spans 20 residues. The CDR3 sequence: CALGEPATVVWGIYTDKLIF. The CDR3 coding sequence is TGTGCTCTTGGGGAACCAGCCACAGTAGTCTGGGGGATTTACACCGATAAACTCATCTTT.

Turning to this clone: A far larger clone is one base from this, pointing to a likely read error. The same CDR3 can be traced to other DNA sequences in this sample. The V call is TRDV2, the J call TRDJ1; the D gene is possibly TRDD3 (5 bases). CDR3 length: 16 amino acids. CDR1 is GEAIGNYY and CDR2 is EKD in the germline V gene. CDR3: CACDTVGRGYTDKLIF. CDR3 bases: TGTGCCTGTGACACCGTGGGGAGGGGGTACACTGATAAACTCATCTTT.

This clone has a handful of counts. A far bigger clonotype differs at one base, so this is likely a read error. Other DNA sequences in this specimen translate into the identical CDR3. The chain uses TRDV2 and TRDJ1; D perhaps matches TRDD3 (6 bases). V was trimmed by 0 bases and J by 1 base, leaving 14 bases between them. The CDR3 loop spans 16 amino acids. Germline V gene lookup returns CDR1 GEAIGNYY and CDR2 EKD. CDR3 in amino acids: CACDTVGSIRTDKLIF. The CDR3 nucleotides are TGTGCCTGTGACACCGTGGGGTCGATACGCACCGATAAACTCATCTTT.